This is a list of T cell receptor beta chains from one sample in a study of blood T cell repertoires in COVID-19. Generated by immunoSEQ multiplex PCR, the TCRdb table keeps only in-frame clones and is missing some. The top ten clones hold 0.97% of a sample with about 430,000 clones, 85% to 90% of them seen once. The sequenced sample consisted of PBMCs or T cells enriched from blood (not recorded which). These receptors were collected from a woman in her thirties with acute COVID-19. The CDR3 runs from the conserved cysteine through the conserved F or W. The D gene is left open where the match is weak. A row's size may be missing; if present it is once, few, many or a size class.

abundance,v_gene,d_gene,j_gene,CDR3nt,CDR3aa
-,TRBV19,-,TRBJ1-2,TGTGCCAGTAGGAAACCACAGGGAGAGGGCTACACCTTC,CASRKPQGEGYTF
-,TRBV27,TRBD1,TRBJ1-2,TGTGCCAGCAGTTTTGGGACAGCCTATGGCTACACCTTC,CASSFGTAYGYTF
once,TRBV12-3/TRBV12-4,-,TRBJ1-3,TGTGCCAGCCGGACCGGGGGTGGAAACACCATATATTTT,CASRTGGGNTIYF
-,TRBV5-4,TRBD1,TRBJ1-2,TGTGCCAGCAGCATAGACAGGGGGTCACATGGCTACACCTTC,CASSIDRGSHGYTF
-,TRBV7-2,-,TRBJ1-6,TGTGCCAGCAGCTTATTGCGGGGGCTCGATTCACCCCTCCACTTT,CASSLLRGLDSPLHF
-,TRBV24-1,-,TRBJ2-1,TGTGCCACCAGTGATCCGACTGTGGCGTACAATGAGCAGTTCTTC,CATSDPTVAYNEQFF
-,TRBV25-1,TRBD1,TRBJ1-4,TGTGCCAGCAGTGAGGGACAGGGGCTCCTTAATGAAAAACTGTTTTTT,CASSEGQGLLNEKLFF
-,TRBV7-2,-,TRBJ1-1,TGTGCCAGCAGCCAACAGGAGAACACTGAAGCTTTCTTT,CASSQQENTEAFF
-,TRBV5-1,-,TRBJ1-1,TGCGCCAGCAGCTTATATGTTGACACTGAAGCTTTCTTT,CASSLYVDTEAFF
-,TRBV7-7,TRBD2,TRBJ2-1,TGTGCCAGCAGCCCGAGGCGGGGGTCCTACAATGAGCAGTTCTTC,CASSPRRGSYNEQFF
once,TRBV5-1,TRBD2,TRBJ2-7,TGCGCCAGCAGCTTGGGCCGGGGGGGTCTCTCCTACGAGCAGTACTTC,CASSLGRGGLSYEQYF
-,TRBV6-2/TRBV6-3,TRBD2,TRBJ2-7,TGTGCCAGCAGTTACTCAACGGGGGGGGCCTCTTACGAGCAGTACTTC,CASSYSTGGASYEQYF
-,TRBV23-1,-,TRBJ2-7,TGCGCCAGCAGTCAATCGGGGGGACTTTTCGAGCAGTACTTC,CASSQSGGLFEQYF
-,TRBV3-1/TRBV3-2,-,TRBJ1-2,TGTGCCAGCAGCCAAGATATAGTTGGCTACACCTTC,CASSQDIVGYTF
once,TRBV7-2,-,TRBJ2-6,TGTGCCAGCAGCTTAGGGGTCGGCAGGGGCGGGCCCGGGGCCAACGTCCTGACTTTC,CASSLGVGRGGPGANVLTF
-,TRBV6-5,-,TRBJ1-3,TGTGCCAGCAGTTATTTTGGGCCTGGAAACACCATATATTTT,CASSYFGPGNTIYF
-,TRBV5-1,TRBD1,TRBJ1-1,TGCGCCAGCAGCTTGGCCTTGTGGGACAGGGCTGTAAGTACTGAAGCTTTCTTT,CASSLALWDRAVSTEAFF
-,TRBV7-2,-,TRBJ1-1,TGTGCCAGCAGCTTTTCAGGGGCGACTGAAGCTTTCTTT,CASSFSGATEAFF
-,TRBV7-9,-,TRBJ1-1,TGTGCCAGCAGCTTACGGGCACAGGGTGAAGCTTTCTTT,CASSLRAQGEAFF
-,TRBV4-3,TRBD1,TRBJ1-4,TGCGCCAGCAGCCAGGACAGGGCTCCTAATGAAAAACTGTTTTTT,CASSQDRAPNEKLFF
-,TRBV15,TRBD1,TRBJ2-3,TGTGCCACCAGCGGGACAGGGAGGGATACGCAGTATTTT,CATSGTGRDTQYF
-,TRBV27,-,TRBJ2-3,TGTGCCAGCAGTCCAAGCACAGATACGCAGTATTTT,CASSPSTDTQYF
-,TRBV5-1,TRBD1,TRBJ2-1,TGCGCCAGCAGCTTGGGGGACAGGTACAATGAGCAGTTCTTC,CASSLGDRYNEQFF
-,TRBV19,-,TRBJ1-5,TGTGCCAGTAGTATTTCAGGGATTTGGAATCAGCCCCAGCATTTT,CASSISGIWNQPQHF
-,TRBV5-1,-,TRBJ2-7,TGCGCCAGCAGCCCCGTCGGGTCGGAGGGCTACGAGCAGTACTTC,CASSPVGSEGYEQYF
-,TRBV7-9,-,TRBJ2-7,TGTGCCAGCAGCTCGTCGGTCCCGTTTCCCTTCTACGAGCAGTACTTC,CASSSSVPFPFYEQYF
-,TRBV5-1,TRBD2,TRBJ2-1,TGCGCCAGCAGCCGGACTAGCGGGGGGGCTAGCAATGAGCAGTTCTTC,CASSRTSGGASNEQFF
-,TRBV5-1,TRBD2,TRBJ2-2,TGCGCCAGCAATGTAGCGGGGGCCTCTCGAACCGGGGAGCTGTTTTTT,CASNVAGASRTGELFF
-,TRBV30,-,TRBJ1-1,TGTGCCTGGAGCCCTTCCGGAGGAGGACGAAACACTGAAGCTTTCTTT,CAWSPSGGGRNTEAFF
-,TRBV24-1,-,TRBJ2-3,TGTGCCACCAGTGATTTCCGGGAAAACACAGATACGCAGTATTTT,CATSDFRENTDTQYF
once,TRBV10-1,TRBD2,TRBJ2-7,TGCGCCAGCAGTGAGTCCCACCTGACTAGCGGGGCGACCTACGAGCAGTACTTC,CASSESHLTSGATYEQYF
-,TRBV5-5,TRBD1,TRBJ1-2,TGTGCCAGCAGCCCCACAGGACAGGCGTATTCTAACTATGGCTACACCTTC,CASSPTGQAYSNYGYTF
-,TRBV28,-,TRBJ1-5,TGTGCCAGCAGTCCAGTGGCTCAGCCCCAGCATTTT,CASSPVAQPQHF
-,TRBV6-1,TRBD1,TRBJ2-7,TGTGCCAGCAGTGTCCGGGACAGGGGTAGCCCAACTGGGGGGGAGCAGTACTTC,CASSVRDRGSPTGGEQYF
-,TRBV7-2,-,TRBJ2-6,TGTGCCAGCAGCTTTGCCAGCTCTGGGGCCAACGTCCTGACTTTC,CASSFASSGANVLTF
-,TRBV28,TRBD1,TRBJ1-2,TGTGCCAGCAGTAAAGTCCTCCGGGACAGGGCCTATAGAGCTAACTATGGCTACACCTTC,CASSKVLRDRAYRANYGYTF
few,TRBV7-7,-,TRBJ1-4,TGTGCCAGCAGCTTAGGAGGGCAAGAATTAAATGAAAAACTGTTTTTT,CASSLGGQELNEKLFF
-,TRBV29-1,-,TRBJ1-2,TGCAGCGTTGACAGGGAAAGCTATGGCTACACCTTC,CSVDRESYGYTF
-,TRBV30,-,TRBJ1-4,TGTGCCTGGAGTACCCTGCAGGACTATAATGAAAAACTGTTTTTT,CAWSTLQDYNEKLFF
-,TRBV19,-,TRBJ1-4,TGTGCCAGTAGTATAGATTTGTTACAGTCACTGTTTTTT,CASSIDLLQSLFF
-,TRBV24-1,TRBD1,TRBJ2-3,TGTGCCACCAGTGATTCCCGGGACAGGGGCGCAGATACGCAGTATTTT,CATSDSRDRGADTQYF
-,TRBV18,-,TRBJ1-6,TGTGCCAGCTCACTAGGACACCAGACGTATTCACCCCTCCACTTT,CASSLGHQTYSPLHF
-,TRBV5-5,-,TRBJ2-1,TGTGCCAGCAGCTTTCTAGGAGGCATATACAATGAGCAGTTCTTC,CASSFLGGIYNEQFF
-,TRBV7-2,TRBD1,TRBJ1-1,TGTGCCAGCAGCTTACTGGGACAGGGATACACTGAAGCTTTCTTT,CASSLLGQGYTEAFF
-,TRBV6-2/TRBV6-3,TRBD2,TRBJ2-7,TGTGCCAGCAGCTCTCGACTAGCAGGGTCTAGTGAGCAGTACTTC,CASSSRLAGSSEQYF
-,TRBV7-2,-,TRBJ2-7,TGTGCCAGCAGCTTATGGGGGGACAGCTCCTACGAGCAGTACTTC,CASSLWGDSSYEQYF
-,TRBV9,-,TRBJ2-7,TGTGCCAGCAGCCCCTCGCGAGGGGGGGCTGAGCAGTACTTC,CASSPSRGGAEQYF
-,TRBV5-1,TRBD2,TRBJ2-1,TGCGCCAGCAGTCGGATGACTAGCGGGGGCTATGAGCAGTTCTTC,CASSRMTSGGYEQFF
-,TRBV10-1,TRBD1,TRBJ2-7,TGCGCCAGCAGTGAGGGACAGGGGCTCCCACAGTACTTC,CASSEGQGLPQYF
-,TRBV27,-,TRBJ1-5,TGTGCCAGCAGTTTATCGTCGAACAGGGCAAGCGATCAGCCCCAGCATTTT,CASSLSSNRASDQPQHF
-,TRBV5-1,-,TRBJ2-7,TGCGCCAGCAGCGTATTACAGGGCTACGAGCAGTACTTC,CASSVLQGYEQYF
-,TRBV6-1,TRBD1,TRBJ1-6,TGTGCCAGCAGTGATCCGTACCGGGACAGGGGGCTAAATTCACCCCTCCACTTT,CASSDPYRDRGLNSPLHF